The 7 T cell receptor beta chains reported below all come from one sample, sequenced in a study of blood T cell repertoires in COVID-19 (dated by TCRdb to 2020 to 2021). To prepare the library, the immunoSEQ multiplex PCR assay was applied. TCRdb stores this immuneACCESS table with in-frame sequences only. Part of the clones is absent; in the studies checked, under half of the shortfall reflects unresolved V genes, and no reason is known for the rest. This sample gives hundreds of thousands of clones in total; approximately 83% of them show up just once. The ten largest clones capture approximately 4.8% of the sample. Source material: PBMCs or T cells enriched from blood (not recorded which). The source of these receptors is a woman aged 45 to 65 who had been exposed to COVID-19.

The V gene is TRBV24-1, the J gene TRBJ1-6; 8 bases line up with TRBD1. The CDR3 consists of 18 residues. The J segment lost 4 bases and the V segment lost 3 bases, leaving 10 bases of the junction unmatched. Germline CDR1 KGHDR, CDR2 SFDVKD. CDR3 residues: CATSDRQRQGIYNSPLHF. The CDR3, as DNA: TGTGCCACCAGTGATCGCCAGCGACAGGGGATTTATAATTCACCCCTCCACTTT.

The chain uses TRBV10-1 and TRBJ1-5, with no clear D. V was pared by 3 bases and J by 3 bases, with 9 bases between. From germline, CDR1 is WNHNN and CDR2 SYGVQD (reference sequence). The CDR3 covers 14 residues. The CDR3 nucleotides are TGCGCCAGCAGTGACGAGGCCCTCAATCAGCCCCAGCATTTT. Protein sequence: CASSDEALNQPQHF.

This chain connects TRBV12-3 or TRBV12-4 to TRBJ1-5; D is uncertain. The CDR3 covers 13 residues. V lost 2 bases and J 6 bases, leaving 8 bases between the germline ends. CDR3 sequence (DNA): TGTGCCAGCAGTTTAAGGGAGGGTCAGCCCCAGCATTTT. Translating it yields CASSLREGQPQHF.

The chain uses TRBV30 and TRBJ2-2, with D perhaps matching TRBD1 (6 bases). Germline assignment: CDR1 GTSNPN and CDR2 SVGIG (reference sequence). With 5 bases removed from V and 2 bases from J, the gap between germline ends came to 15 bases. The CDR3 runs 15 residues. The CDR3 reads CAWGMQGRNTGELFF. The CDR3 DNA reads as TGTGCCTGGGGAATGCAGGGGCGAAACACCGGGGAGCTGTTTTTT.

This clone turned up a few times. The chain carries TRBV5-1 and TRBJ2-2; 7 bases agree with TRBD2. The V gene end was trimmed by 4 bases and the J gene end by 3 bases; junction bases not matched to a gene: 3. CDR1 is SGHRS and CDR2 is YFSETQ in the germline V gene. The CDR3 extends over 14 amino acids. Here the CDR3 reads CASSPGGYTGELFF. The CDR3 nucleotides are TGCGCCAGCAGCCCCGGGGGGTACACCGGGGAGCTGTTTTTT.

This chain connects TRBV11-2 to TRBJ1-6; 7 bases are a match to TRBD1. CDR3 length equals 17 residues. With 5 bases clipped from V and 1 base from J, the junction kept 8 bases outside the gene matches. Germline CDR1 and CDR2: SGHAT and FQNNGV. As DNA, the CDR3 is TGTGCCAGCAGCCCAGGGACAGCGTGGTCCTATAATTCACCCCTCCACTTT. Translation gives CASSPGTAWSYNSPLHF. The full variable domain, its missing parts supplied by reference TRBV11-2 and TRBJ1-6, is EAGVAQSPRYKIIEKRQSVAFWCNPISGHATLYWYQQILGQGPKLLIQFQNNGVVDDSQLPKDRFSAERLKGVDSTLKIQPAKLEDSAVYLCASSPGTAWSYNSPLHFGNGTRLTVT.

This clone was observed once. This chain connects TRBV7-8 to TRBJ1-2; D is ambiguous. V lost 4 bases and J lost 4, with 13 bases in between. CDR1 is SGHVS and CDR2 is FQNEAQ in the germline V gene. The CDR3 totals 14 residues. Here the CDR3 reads CASSSEAQTYGYTF. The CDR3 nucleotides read TGTGCCAGCAGCTCCGAAGCCCAAACCTATGGCTACACCTTC.